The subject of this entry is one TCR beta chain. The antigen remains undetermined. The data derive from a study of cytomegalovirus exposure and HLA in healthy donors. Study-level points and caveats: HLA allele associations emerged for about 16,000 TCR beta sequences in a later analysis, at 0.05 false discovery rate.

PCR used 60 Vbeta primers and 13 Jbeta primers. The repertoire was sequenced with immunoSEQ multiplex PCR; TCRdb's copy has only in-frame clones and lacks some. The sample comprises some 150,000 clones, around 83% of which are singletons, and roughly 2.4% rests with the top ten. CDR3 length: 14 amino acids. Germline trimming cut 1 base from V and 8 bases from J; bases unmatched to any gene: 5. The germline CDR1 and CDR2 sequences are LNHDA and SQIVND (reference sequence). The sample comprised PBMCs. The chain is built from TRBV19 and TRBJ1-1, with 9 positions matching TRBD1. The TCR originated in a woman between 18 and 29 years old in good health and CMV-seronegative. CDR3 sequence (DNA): TGTGCCAGTAGTATAGGGCCCGGGACAGGGGAAGCTTTCTTT. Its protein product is CASSIGPGTGEAFF.